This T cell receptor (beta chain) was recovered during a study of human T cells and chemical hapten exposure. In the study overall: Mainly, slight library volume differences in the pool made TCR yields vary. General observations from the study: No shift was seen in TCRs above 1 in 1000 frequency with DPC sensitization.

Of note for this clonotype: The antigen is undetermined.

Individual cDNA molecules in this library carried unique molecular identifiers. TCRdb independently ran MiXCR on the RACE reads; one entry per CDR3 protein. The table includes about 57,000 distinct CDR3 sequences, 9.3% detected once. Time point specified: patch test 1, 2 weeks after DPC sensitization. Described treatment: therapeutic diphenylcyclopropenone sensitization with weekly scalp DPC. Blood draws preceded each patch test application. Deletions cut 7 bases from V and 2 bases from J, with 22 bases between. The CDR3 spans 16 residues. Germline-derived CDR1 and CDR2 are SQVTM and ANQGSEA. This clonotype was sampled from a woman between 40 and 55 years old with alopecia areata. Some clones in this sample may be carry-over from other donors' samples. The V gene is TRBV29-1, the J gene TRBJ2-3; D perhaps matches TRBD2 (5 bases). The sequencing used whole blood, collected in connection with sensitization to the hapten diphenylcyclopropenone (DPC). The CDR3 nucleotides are TGCAGCGCTGGACCGGAGGCAGGTCTCAACACAGATACGCAGTATTTT. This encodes CSAGPEAGLNTDTQYF.